This TCR beta chain was captured by sequencing in a study of shared clonotypes between healthy human individuals. Notes on the study in general: Clonotypes shared by all four sorted-subset donors had higher generation probabilities than non-shared clonotypes. Larger estimated richness was generally seen in naive subsets than in memory subsets.

Researchers ran the assay at a deep level. Replicate PCRs from sorted subsets contained around 200 ng DNA, which is roughly 30,000 T cell genomes. Data came from immunoSEQ multiplex PCR; TCRdb stores just in-frame clones and leaves some out. Seen here are millions of clones, 90% to 95% observed once, and the top ten hold over 0.12%. Comments on this clone: Its antigen is unknown.

The sequence derives from a man between 18 and 35 years old in good health. Sequencing was carried out using naive CD4+ T cells sorted from blood. The subset here: CD45RA+ positively selected.

In DNA, the CDR3 is TGCGCCAGCAGCCAAGATCCGGGGACTGGGACTTTCTTT. This gives the protein CASSQDPGTGTFF. J is TRBJ1-1 and V is TRBV4-1; TRBD1 might be the D (5 bases). CDR3 length equals 13 residues. Germline V gene sequence: CDR1 MGHRA, CDR2 YSYEKL. V lost 0 bases and J lost 12, with 14 bases in between.